This passage covers 26 T cell receptor beta chains from one sample sequenced in a study of control samples from healthy donors and cancer patients. This table comes from immunoSEQ multiplex PCR, and its TCRdb copy is limited to in-frame clones, with some not included. Of about 100,000 clones listed, approximately 86% were seen once; the top ten hold 19%. Sequenced sample: blood. The receptors originated from a young man in good health.

The rearrangement links TRBV7-9 to TRBJ2-7, with no clear D. The CDR3 has 16 amino acids. The germline V and J ends were trimmed by 4 bases and 5 bases, with 21 bases remaining between them. Per germline, CDR1 SEHNR and CDR2 FQNEAQ (reference sequence). The CDR3 coding sequence is TGTGCCAGCAGCTCCGGCCGCGCAGGCCGCGGTCACGAGCAGTACTTC. Amino acids: CASSSGRAGRGHEQYF.

This clone came up a few times. The V gene is TRBV20-1, the J gene TRBJ1-1; D possibly corresponds to TRBD1 (5 bases). The CDR3 totals 11 residues. V was clipped by 3 bases and J by 11 bases, with 13 bases between them. Germline CDR1 DFQATT, CDR2 SNEGSKA (reference sequence). DNA of the CDR3: TGCAGTGCTAGCCAGGGTATGGAGGCTTTCTTT. Translated, it gives CSASQGMEAFF.

The chain couples TRBV9 to TRBJ1-3, with D uncertain. V lost 3 bases and J 2 bases, leaving 15 bases between the germline ends. The V gene's germline CDR1 is SGDLS and CDR2 YYNGEE. The CDR3 has 16 residues. DNA of the CDR3: TGTGCCAGCAGCGGAGTGGCAGCCGGTGCTGGAAACACCATATATTTT. Its protein is CASSGVAAGAGNTIYF.

V gene TRBV12-3 or TRBV12-4 combines with J gene TRBJ2-3; tentatively, D is TRBD2 (6 bases). V lost 5 bases and J lost 9, with 12 bases in between. The CDR3 has 12 residues. The CDR3 region has the DNA TGTGCCAGCAGTGCCCCGCGGGGAACGCAGTATTTT. Translated, it gives CASSAPRGTQYF.

The J gene is TRBJ2-5, the V gene TRBV18; D call uncertain. The germline V and J ends were trimmed by 3 bases and 2 bases, with 10 bases remaining between them. Germline V lookup: CDR1 KGHSH, CDR2 LQKENI. The CDR3 runs 14 residues. CDR3 protein: CASSPRTGQETQYF. DNA of the CDR3: TGTGCCAGCTCACCCCGGACGGGTCAAGAGACCCAGTACTTC.

V gene TRBV5-6 combines with J gene TRBJ2-7; a possible D gene is TRBD2 (5 bases). The CDR3 contains 13 residues. CDR1 is SGHDT, CDR2 YYEEEE, per germline. The germline V and J ends were trimmed by 5 bases and 2 bases, with 11 bases remaining between them. CDR3 loop: CASSSDYTYEQYF. The CDR3 DNA sequence: TGTGCCAGCAGTTCAGACTACACCTACGAGCAGTACTTC.

J is TRBJ2-3 and V is TRBV19; D uncertain. Germline loops: CDR1 LNHDA, CDR2 SQIVND (reference sequence). The V end was cut by 7 bases, the J end by 4 bases, with 15 bases between. The CDR3 consists of 14 residues. Here the CDR3 DNA reads TGTGCCAGTAAACAACAACATGGGGCAGATACGCAGTATTTT. This sequence encodes CASKQQHGADTQYF.

This clone came up a few times. The rearrangement joins TRBV10-3 to TRBJ1-3, with a possible D match to TRBD1 (5 bases). In germline, CDR1 is ENHRY, CDR2 SYGVKD. V was pared by 3 bases and J by 3 bases, with 15 bases between. CDR3 length: 16 residues. The CDR3 DNA reads TGTGCCATCAGTGATCTGGCAGGGCGGTTTGGAAACACCATATATTTT. Its protein product is CAISDLAGRFGNTIYF.

In this sample, this clone turned up once. V and J are TRBV5-6 and TRBJ1-2; 7 bases align to TRBD1. V trimming: 1 base; J trimming: 3 bases; junction bases outside the gene matches: 3. This CDR3 is 14 amino acids long. CDR1 is SGHDT, CDR2 YYEEEE, per germline. In DNA form, the CDR3 reads TGTGCCAGCAGCTTGACGGGGACAGACTATGGCTACACCTTC. It is translated as CASSLTGTDYGYTF.

This clone showed up just a few times. V usage is TRBV7-2 and J usage is TRBJ2-7; D is unclear. The germline V gene encodes CDR1 SGHTA and CDR2 FQGNSA. V lost 5 bases and J 0 bases, leaving 5 bases between the germline ends. CDR3 size: 12 residues. As DNA, the CDR3 is TGTGCCAGCAGCCCGAGCTCCTACGAGCAGTACTTC. Translating it yields CASSPSSYEQYF.

The rearrangement joins TRBV7-3 to TRBJ2-2; no firm D call. The germline V and J ends were trimmed by 5 bases and 3 bases, with 7 bases remaining between them. Germline lookup yields CDR1 SGHTA and CDR2 FQGTGA. The CDR3 sequence is 13 residues long. Here the CDR3 DNA reads TGTGCCAGCAGCCCTTCTGACACCGGGGAGCTGTTTTTT. Translated, it gives CASSPSDTGELFF. Using reference TRBV7-3 and TRBJ2-2 for the parts outside the CDR3, the full variable domain is GAGVSQTPSNKVTEKGKYVELRCDPISGHTALYWYRQSLGQGPEFLIYFQGTGAADDSGLPNDRFFAVRPEGSVSTLKIQRTERGDSAVYLCASSPSDTGELFFGEGSRLTVL.

This clone was picked up a small number of times. The J gene is TRBJ1-5, the V gene TRBV19, with D uncertain. CDR1 and CDR2 (germline): LNHDA, SQIVND (reference sequence). V was clipped by 7 bases and J by 0 bases, with 10 bases between them. The length of the CDR3 is 14 residues. The CDR3 DNA sequence: TGTGCCAGTACCAAGGGATATAGCAATCAGCCCCAGCATTTT. Translating gives CASTKGYSNQPQHF.

J is TRBJ2-7 and V is TRBV2, with a tentative D call TRBD2 (6 bases). The CDR3 runs to 15 residues. Trimming shortened V by 4 bases and J by 2 bases, and 15 bases separated the two germline ends. CDR1 is SNHLY and CDR2 is FYNNEI in the germline V gene. CDR3 protein: CASSAAAGRTYEQYF. The CDR3 DNA reads TGTGCCAGCAGTGCCGCGGCGGGGAGAACCTACGAGCAGTACTTC. Using reference TRBV2 and TRBJ2-7 for the parts outside the CDR3, the full variable domain is EPEVTQTPSHQVTQMGQEVILRCVPISNHLYFYWYRQILGQKVEFLVSFYNNEISEKSEIFDDQFSVERPDGSNFTLKIRSTKLEDSAMYFCASSAAAGRTYEQYFGPGTRLTVT.

The rearrangement joins TRBV5-3 to TRBJ2-7, with TRBD1 as a possible D gene (6 bases). TRBV5-3 is known as an ORF, though its function is uncertain. V gave up 0 bases and J gave up 3 bases, with 16 bases separating them. The CDR3 is 16 amino acids. The CDR3 nucleotides are TGTGCCAGAAGCTTGGTGGGGACCAGGGGAAACTACGAGCAGTACTTC. It yields the protein CARSLVGTRGNYEQYF.

In this sample, this clone turned up many times. The rearrangement uses TRBV2 and TRBJ1-5; D remains ambiguous. The V end was cut by 6 bases, the J end by 7 bases, with 16 bases between. This CDR3 contains 14 residues. Germline V gene sequence: CDR1 SNHLY, CDR2 FYNNEI. CDR3 sequence: CASRRESFEQPQHF. CDR3 DNA: TGTGCCAGCAGAAGAGAGAGTTTTGAGCAGCCCCAGCATTTT.

This chain uses TRBV10-2 with TRBJ1-6; D remains unclear. This CDR3 is built from 14 residues. V lost 2 bases, J lost 0 bases, and 2 bases lay in between. Per germline, CDR1 WSHSY and CDR2 SAAADI. The CDR3 DNA is TGCGCCAGCAGTGAGAGCTCCTATAATTCACCCCTCCACTTT. Protein sequence: CASSESSYNSPLHF.

The chain couples TRBV7-6 to TRBJ2-3; D not certain. Trimming left V 1 base short and J 4 bases short, with 18 bases between. The CDR3 extends over 17 amino acids. The germline V gene has CDR1 SGHVS and CDR2 FNYEAQ. The CDR3 nucleotides read TGTGCCAGCAGCTTAGGCTCGGCCCTCGCGAAGGCAGATACGCAGTATTTT. Translated, it gives CASSLGSALAKADTQYF.

The V and J genes are TRBV4-1 and TRBJ1-5, with D tentatively TRBD1 (5 bases). The germline gives CDR1 MGHRA, CDR2 YSYEKL. This CDR3 has 17 amino acids. The germline V and J ends were trimmed by 0 bases and 4 bases, with 16 bases remaining between them. The CDR3 region is CASSQDPRGNPNQPQHF. For the CDR3, the DNA is TGCGCCAGCAGCCAAGATCCCCGGGGGAACCCTAATCAGCCCCAGCATTTT.

V and J are TRBV14 and TRBJ2-3; 8 positions agree with TRBD1. Unmatched junction bases numbered 3, after V lost 0 bases and J lost 4 bases. The CDR3 contains 15 residues. Germline loops: CDR1 SGHDN, CDR2 FVKESK. In nucleotides, the CDR3 is TGTGCCAGCAGCCAAGAGCAGGGGGCCGCAGATACGCAGTATTTT. Translation gives CASSQEQGAADTQYF. Looking up the rest from reference TRBV14 and TRBJ2-3 gives the full variable domain: EAGVTQFPSHSVIEKGQTVTLRCDPISGHDNLYWYRRVMGKEIKFLLHFVKESKQDESGMPNNRFLAERTGGTYSTLKVQPAELEDSGVYFCASSQEQGAADTQYFGPGTRLTVL.

V gene TRBV9 combines with J gene TRBJ1-4, with D possibly TRBD1 on 5 matching bases. This CDR3 is built from 14 residues. CDR1 and CDR2 (germline): SGDLS, YYNGEE. V was clipped by 4 bases and J by 7 bases, with 14 bases between them. The CDR3 loop is CASSRDPGSEKLFF. In DNA, the CDR3 is TGTGCCAGCAGCCGGGACCCGGGAAGTGAAAAACTGTTTTTT.

The gene calls are TRBV19 and TRBJ1-5, with 8 bases identical to TRBD1. Germline CDR1 is LNHDA and CDR2 is SQIVND (reference sequence). The V gene end was trimmed by 5 bases and the J gene end by 4 bases; junction bases not matched to a gene: 7. The CDR3 extends over 15 amino acids. CDR3 nucleotide sequence: TGTGCCAGTAGTGCTTGGGACAGGCCGAATCAGCCCCAGCATTTT. This codes for CASSAWDRPNQPQHF.

The J gene is TRBJ1-5, the V gene TRBV5-5, with a weak D call TRBD1 (5 bases). The germline V and J ends were trimmed by 4 bases and 6 bases, with 17 bases remaining between them. Per the germline V gene, CDR1 is SGHKS and CDR2 is YYEKEE (reference sequence). The CDR3 has 15 residues. The CDR3 DNA sequence: TGTGCCAGCAGCGTATCGCTCGGGGGGAGTCAGCCCCAGCATTTT. It is translated as CASSVSLGGSQPQHF.

The table lists this clone with a few counts. This chain uses TRBV4-1 with TRBJ1-6; D call uncertain. This CDR3 is built from 20 residues. Trimming shortened V by 1 base and J by 0 bases, and 19 bases separated the two germline ends. Germline CDR1 reads MGHRA; CDR2 reads YSYEKL. In nucleotides, the CDR3 is TGCGCCAGCAGCCAAGGGCCACTACGGCAGTCTAGCTCCTATAATTCACCCCTCCACTTT. Encoded protein: CASSQGPLRQSSSYNSPLHF.

The chain has TRBV30 and TRBJ2-2, with D perhaps assigned TRBD1 or TRBD2 (5 bases each). CDR3 length: 15 amino acids. Between the trimmed V and J ends, which lost 1 base and 5 bases, there was a span of 14 bases. Germline V CDR1 and CDR2: GTSNPN, SVGIG (reference sequence). CDR3 in DNA: TGTGCCTGGAGTGGGGGACGGGCGGTTACCGGGGAGCTGTTTTTT. Translated, it gives CAWSGGRAVTGELFF.

Worth noting for this clone: At the DNA level, this CDR3 is encoded by other sequences in the same sample as well. V gene TRBV10-1 combines with J gene TRBJ1-2, with 7 bases lining up with TRBD1. Germline values: CDR1 WNHNN, CDR2 SYGVQD (reference sequence). The CDR3 covers 14 residues. V was pared by 2 bases and J by 8 bases, with 8 bases of the junction left unmatched. CDR3 protein: CASSEQGVGGGYTF. CDR3 DNA sequence: TGCGCCAGCAGTGAGCAGGGGGTTGGGGGGGGCTACACCTTC.

The J gene is TRBJ1-2, the V gene TRBV19, with D tentatively TRBD1 (6 bases). V gave up 3 bases and J gave up 8 bases, with 10 bases separating them. CDR1 and CDR2 (germline): LNHDA, SQIVND (reference sequence). This CDR3 contains 12 residues. The chain's CDR3 is CASSIEGGGYTF. In DNA form, the CDR3 reads TGTGCCAGTAGTATTGAGGGGGGGGGCTACACCTTC. Together with reference TRBV19 and TRBJ1-2, the CDR3 gives the full variable domain: DGGITQSPKYLFRKEGQNVTLSCEQNLNHDAMYWYRQDPGQGLRLIYYSQIVNDFQKGDIAEGYSVSREKKESFPLTVTSAQKNPTAFYLCASSIEGGGYTFGSGTRLTVV.